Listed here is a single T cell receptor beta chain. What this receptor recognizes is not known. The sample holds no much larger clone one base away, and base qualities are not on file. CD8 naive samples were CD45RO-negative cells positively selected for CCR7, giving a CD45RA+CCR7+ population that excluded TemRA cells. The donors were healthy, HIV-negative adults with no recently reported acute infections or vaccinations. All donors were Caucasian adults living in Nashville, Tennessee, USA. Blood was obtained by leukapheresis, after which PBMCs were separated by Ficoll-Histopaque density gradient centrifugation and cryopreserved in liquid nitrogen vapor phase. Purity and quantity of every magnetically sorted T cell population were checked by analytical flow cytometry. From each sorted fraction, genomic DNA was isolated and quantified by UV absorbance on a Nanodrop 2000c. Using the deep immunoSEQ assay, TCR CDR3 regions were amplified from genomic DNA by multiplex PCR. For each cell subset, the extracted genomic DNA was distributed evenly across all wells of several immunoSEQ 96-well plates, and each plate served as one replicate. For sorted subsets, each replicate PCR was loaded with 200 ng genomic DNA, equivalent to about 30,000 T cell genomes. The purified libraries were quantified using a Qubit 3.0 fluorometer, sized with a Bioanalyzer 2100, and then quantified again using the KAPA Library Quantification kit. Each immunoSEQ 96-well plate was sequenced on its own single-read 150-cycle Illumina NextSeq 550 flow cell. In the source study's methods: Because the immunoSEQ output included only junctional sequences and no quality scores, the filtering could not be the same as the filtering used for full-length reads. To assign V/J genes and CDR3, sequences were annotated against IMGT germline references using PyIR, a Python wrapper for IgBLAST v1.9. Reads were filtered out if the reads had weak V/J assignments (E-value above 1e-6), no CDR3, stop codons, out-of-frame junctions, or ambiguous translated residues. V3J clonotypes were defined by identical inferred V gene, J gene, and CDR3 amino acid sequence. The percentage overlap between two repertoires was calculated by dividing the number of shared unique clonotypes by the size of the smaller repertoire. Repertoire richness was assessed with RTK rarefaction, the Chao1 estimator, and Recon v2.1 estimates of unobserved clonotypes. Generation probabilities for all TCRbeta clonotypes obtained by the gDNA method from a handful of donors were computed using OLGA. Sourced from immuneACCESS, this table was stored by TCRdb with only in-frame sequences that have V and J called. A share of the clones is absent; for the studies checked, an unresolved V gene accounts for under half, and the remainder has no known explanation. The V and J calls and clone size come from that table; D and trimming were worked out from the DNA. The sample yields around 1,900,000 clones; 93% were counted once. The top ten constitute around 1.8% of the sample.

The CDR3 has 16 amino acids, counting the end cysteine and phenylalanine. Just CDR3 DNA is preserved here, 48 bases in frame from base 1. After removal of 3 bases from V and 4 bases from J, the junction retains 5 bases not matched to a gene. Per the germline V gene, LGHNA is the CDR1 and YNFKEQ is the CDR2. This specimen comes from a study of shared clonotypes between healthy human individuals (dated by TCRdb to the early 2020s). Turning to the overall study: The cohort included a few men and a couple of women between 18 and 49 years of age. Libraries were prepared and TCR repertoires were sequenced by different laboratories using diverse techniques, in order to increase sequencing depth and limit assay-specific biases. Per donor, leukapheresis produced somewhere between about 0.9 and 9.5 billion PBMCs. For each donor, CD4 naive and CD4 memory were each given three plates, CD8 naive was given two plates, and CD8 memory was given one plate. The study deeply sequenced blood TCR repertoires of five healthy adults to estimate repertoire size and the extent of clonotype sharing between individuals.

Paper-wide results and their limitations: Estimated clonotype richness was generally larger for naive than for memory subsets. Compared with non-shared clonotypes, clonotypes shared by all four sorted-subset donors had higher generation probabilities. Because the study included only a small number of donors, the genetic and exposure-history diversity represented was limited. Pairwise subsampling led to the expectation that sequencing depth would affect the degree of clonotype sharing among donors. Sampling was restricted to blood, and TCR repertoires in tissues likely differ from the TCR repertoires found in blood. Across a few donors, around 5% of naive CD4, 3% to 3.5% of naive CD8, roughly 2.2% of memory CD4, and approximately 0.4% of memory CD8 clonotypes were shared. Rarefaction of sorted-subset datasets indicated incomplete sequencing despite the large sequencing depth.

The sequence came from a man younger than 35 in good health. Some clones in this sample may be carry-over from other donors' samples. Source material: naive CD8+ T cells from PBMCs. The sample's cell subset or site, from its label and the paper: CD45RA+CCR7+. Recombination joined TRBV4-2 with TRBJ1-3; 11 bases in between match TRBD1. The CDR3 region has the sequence CASSHGQGAEGNTIYF. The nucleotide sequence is TGTGCCAGCAGCCATGGACAGGGGGCGGAAGGAAACACCATATATTTT.